These T cell receptor beta chains were read from a single sample in a study of CD8+ T cells in alopecia areata. TCRdb's copy holds only in-frame clones and misses some; the assay was immunoSEQ multiplex PCR. The sample comprises some 190,000 clones, approximately 60% of which are singletons, and about 0.65% rests with the top ten. The source was CD4+ T cells sorted from blood, collected at week 4, from a patient treated with tofacitinib. Receptors originate from a human donor with alopecia areata. The CDR3 runs from the conserved cysteine through the conserved F or W. D genes are given only for firm matches. Rows give clone size only sometimes, using once, few, many, or a class for an expanded clone.

V gene	J gene	clone size	D gene	CDR3 protein	CDR3 DNA
TRBV14	TRBJ1-2	.	.	CASSQTALNYGYTF	TGTGCCAGCAGCCAAACGGCCCTCAACTATGGCTACACCTTC
TRBV7-9	TRBJ2-7	.	TRBD2	CASSLARTSGAYEQYF	TGTGCCAGCAGCTTAGCCCGGACTAGCGGCGCCTACGAGCAGTACTTC
TRBV4-1	TRBJ2-3	.	.	CASSQDRGSGGTDTQYF	TGCGCCAGCAGCCAAGATCGAGGAAGCGGAGGCACAGATACGCAGTATTTT
TRBV29-1	TRBJ2-1	.	.	CSGGGGWEQFF	TGCAGCGGCGGAGGGGGCTGGGAGCAGTTCTTC
TRBV5-1	TRBJ2-2	.	.	CASSSTDPNTGELFF	TGCGCCAGCAGCTCGACAGATCCCAACACCGGGGAGCTGTTTTTT
TRBV7-2	TRBJ2-1	.	.	CASSQTPGKAHEQFF	TGTGCCAGCAGCCAGACTCCGGGAAAGGCCCATGAGCAGTTCTTC
TRBV5-1	TRBJ2-7	.	TRBD2	CASSLAPTSGSAQYF	TGCGCCAGCAGCTTGGCCCCTACTAGCGGGAGTGCGCAGTACTTC
TRBV6-1	TRBJ2-5	few	.	CASTAPPGLETQYF	TGTGCCAGCACAGCCCCACCCGGCTTGGAGACCCAGTACTTC
TRBV6-1	TRBJ1-5	.	.	CASTGTTGSNQPQHF	TGTGCCAGCACCGGAACCACAGGTAGCAATCAGCCCCAGCATTTT
TRBV9	TRBJ2-3	.	TRBD1	CASSGQGGSTDTQYF	TGTGCCAGCAGCGGACAGGGGGGGAGCACAGATACGCAGTATTTT
TRBV29-1	TRBJ2-2	.	.	CSVGTSYIGELFF	TGCAGCGTCGGGACTTCCTATATCGGGGAGCTGTTTTTT
TRBV29-1	TRBJ2-6	.	.	CSTRVSGANVLTF	TGCAGCACTAGAGTCTCTGGGGCCAACGTCCTGACTTTC
TRBV7-8	TRBJ2-5	.	.	CASTQGLETQYF	TGTGCCAGCACACAGGGACTGGAGACCCAGTACTTC
TRBV30	TRBJ2-2	.	.	CACSRATNTGELFF	TGTGCCTGCTCGCGGGCCACGAACACCGGGGAGCTGTTTTTT
TRBV5-1	TRBJ2-1	.	.	CASSLELALEQFF	TGCGCCAGCAGCTTGGAACTAGCTCTTGAGCAGTTCTTC
TRBV15	TRBJ2-1	.	.	CATSSSQVVGNEQFF	TGTGCCACCAGCAGTTCACAGGTGGTGGGTAATGAGCAGTTCTTC
TRBV29-1	TRBJ2-5	few	.	CSVGNQDSQETQYF	TGCAGCGTTGGGAACCAGGACAGCCAAGAGACCCAGTACTTC
TRBV9	TRBJ2-1	.	TRBD2	CASSVGGRTYNEQFF	TGTGCCAGCAGCGTAGGCGGGAGGACCTACAATGAGCAGTTCTTC
TRBV13	TRBJ2-3	few	.	CASSSAGPDTQYF	TGTGCCAGCAGCTCCGCGGGCCCAGATACGCAGTATTTT
TRBV2	TRBJ2-1	.	.	CASSGEGPEQFF	TGTGCCAGCAGTGGTGAGGGTCCTGAGCAGTTCTTC
TRBV7-2	TRBJ2-3	.	TRBD1	CASSPPSGGAGTDTQYF	TGTGCCAGCAGCCCTCCCTCAGGGGGCGCCGGAACAGATACGCAGTATTTT
TRBV2	TRBJ2-1	few	TRBD2	CASSGTSGRGHEQFF	TGTGCCAGCAGTGGAACTAGCGGGAGGGGGCATGAGCAGTTCTTC
TRBV25-1	TRBJ2-7	.	TRBD2	CASSDPKGLAGYEQYF	TGTGCCAGCAGTGATCCCAAAGGACTAGCCGGCTACGAGCAGTACTTC
TRBV30	TRBJ2-5	.	.	CAWTIQGGETQYF	TGTGCCTGGACGATACAGGGCGGAGAGACCCAGTACTTC
TRBV29-1	TRBJ1-1	.	.	CSGGPGGSEAFF	TGCAGCGGGGGGCCAGGCGGTTCTGAAGCTTTCTTT
TRBV15	TRBJ2-5	few	TRBD2	CATSTIAGGIETQYF	TGTGCCACCAGCACCATAGCGGGAGGGATAGAGACCCAGTACTTC
TRBV5-1	TRBJ2-3	.	TRBD2	CASSLILAGTDTQYF	TGCGCCAGCAGCTTGATTCTAGCGGGAACAGATACGCAGTATTTT
TRBV7-9	TRBJ2-7	.	TRBD2	CASSPAGSGRYEQYF	TGTGCCAGCAGCCCCGCGGGAAGCGGGAGATACGAGCAGTACTTC
TRBV11-2	TRBJ2-5	.	.	CASSLELGGVETQYF	TGTGCCAGCAGCTTAGAGCTAGGCGGGGTAGAGACCCAGTACTTC
TRBV5-6	TRBJ2-3	.	.	CASIIGASDTQYF	TGTGCCAGCATCATTGGGGCCTCGGATACGCAGTATTTT
TRBV4-1	TRBJ1-5	few	.	CASSRDRSNQPQHF	TGCGCCAGCAGCCGTGACAGGAGCAATCAGCCCCAGCATTTT
TRBV29-1	TRBJ2-3	few	TRBD2	CSVMGLAGYTDTQYF	TGCAGCGTCATGGGACTAGCGGGATACACAGATACGCAGTATTTT
TRBV4-2	TRBJ1-1	.	TRBD1	CASSQPSTGGMNTEAFF	TGTGCCAGCAGCCAACCATCGACAGGGGGCATGAACACTGAAGCTTTCTTT
TRBV5-6	TRBJ2-6	.	TRBD1	CASSYRDRAGANVLTF	TGTGCCAGCAGCTACCGGGACAGGGCTGGGGCCAACGTCCTGACTTTC
TRBV14	TRBJ1-5	.	TRBD1	CASSQAGQGNQPQHF	TGTGCCAGCAGCCAAGCGGGACAGGGCAATCAGCCCCAGCATTTT